This TCR beta chain was recorded in a study of blood T cell repertoires in COVID-19. Study background: Italy, Spain and the United States were the sources of the convalescent and acute COVID-19 samples. The cDNA or gDNA used as material had been derived from T cells, B-cell-depleted T cells, or PBMCs.

The method was immunoSEQ multiplex PCR; TCRdb's version includes in-frame clones alone and lacks a portion of them. The table includes approximately 240,000 clones, approximately 86% detected once. This CDR3 spans 15 amino acids. Between the trimmed V and J ends, which lost 4 bases and 4 bases, there was a span of 16 bases. Germline V lookup: CDR1 MDHEN, CDR2 SYDVKM. This clone has a single count. The chain recombines TRBV28 with TRBJ1-2; D is undetermined. Sequenced material: PBMCs or T cells enriched from blood (not recorded which). The origin of this receptor is a woman aged 25-40 years with acute COVID-19. The CDR3: CASSSAGTASYGYTF. In DNA form, the CDR3 reads TGTGCCAGCAGTTCGGCCGGAACAGCCAGCTATGGCTACACCTTC.